This TCR beta chain was documented in a study of T cell responses to AZD1222 COVID-19 vaccine. The CDR3 has 18 amino acids. The V end was cut by 4 bases, the J end by 2 bases, with 23 bases between. Germline V gene data show CDR1 as SGDLS and CDR2 as YYNGEE. Assay used: immunoSEQ multiplex PCR; TCRdb lists only in-frame clones, some missing. The profile covers around 190,000 clones, with 85% to 95% appearing a single time and approximately 1.4% taken by the ten largest. Study-wide results and caveats: Samples come after the peak T cell response, not at day 14. Mostly white British, mostly female donors; authors suggested clonal diversity may be underestimated. In the spike-specific TCR repertoire, nearly half reportedly target unmutated variant regions.

Of note for this clone: The target antigen is unknown.

The chain is built from TRBV9 and TRBJ2-3, with D possibly TRBD1 on 5 matching bases. This clonotype originated in an adult in good health. Sample: peripheral blood, taken on day 0 of AZD1222 vaccination. The chain's CDR3 is CASSPQISTGTLTDTQYF. The CDR3 coding sequence is TGTGCCAGCAGCCCTCAGATCTCCACAGGTACGCTCACAGATACGCAGTATTTT.